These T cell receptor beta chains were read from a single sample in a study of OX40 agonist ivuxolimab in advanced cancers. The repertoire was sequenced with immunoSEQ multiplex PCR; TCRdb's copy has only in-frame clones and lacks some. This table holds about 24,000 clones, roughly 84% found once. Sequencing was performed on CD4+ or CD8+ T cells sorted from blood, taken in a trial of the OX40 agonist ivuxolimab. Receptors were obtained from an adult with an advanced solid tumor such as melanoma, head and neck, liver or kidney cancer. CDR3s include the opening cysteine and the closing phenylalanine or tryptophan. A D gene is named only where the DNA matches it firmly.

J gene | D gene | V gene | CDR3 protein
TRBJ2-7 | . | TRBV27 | CASRVAGPPYEQYF
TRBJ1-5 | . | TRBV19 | CASNRDTYQPQHF
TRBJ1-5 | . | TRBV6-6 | CASSVTGSQPQHF
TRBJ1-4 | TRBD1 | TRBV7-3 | CASSWNRGHEKLFF
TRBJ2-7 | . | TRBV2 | CASRYLPGSYEQYF
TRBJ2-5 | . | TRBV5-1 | CASSLVRDSPGETQYF
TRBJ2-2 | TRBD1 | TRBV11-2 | CASRQSGTGSTGELFF
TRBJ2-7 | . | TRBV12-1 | CASSHPGLAGFVEYEQYF
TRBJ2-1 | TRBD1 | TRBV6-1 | CASSDPQGAFDEQFF
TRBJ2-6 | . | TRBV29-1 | CSVSTGANVLTF
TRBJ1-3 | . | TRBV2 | CASSEEVFLGNTIYF
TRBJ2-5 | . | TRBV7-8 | CASSSTPAGAGETQYF
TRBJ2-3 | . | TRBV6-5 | CASSNLPSTDTQYF
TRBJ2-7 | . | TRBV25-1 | CASSEVGEQYF
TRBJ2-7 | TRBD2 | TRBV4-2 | CASSLVPSGRGLYEQYF
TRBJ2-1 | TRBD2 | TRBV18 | CASSPLAGSLGEQFF
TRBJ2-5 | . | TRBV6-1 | CASSRYQGGTEEQYF
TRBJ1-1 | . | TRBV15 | CATSRDTVEAFF
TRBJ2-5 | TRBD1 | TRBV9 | CASSVGQGGETQYF
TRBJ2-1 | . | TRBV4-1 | CASSQAFLKADYNEQFF
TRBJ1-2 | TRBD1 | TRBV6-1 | CASSEGQGAYYGYTF
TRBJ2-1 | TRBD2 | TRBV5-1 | CASSFSGSAGNEQFF
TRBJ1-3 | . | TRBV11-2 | CASATGYGNTIYF
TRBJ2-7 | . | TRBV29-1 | CSVTTAYSYEQYF
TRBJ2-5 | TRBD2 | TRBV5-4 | CASSSGTSGTGRETQYF
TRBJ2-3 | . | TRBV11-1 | CASSFSRTRTTDTQYF
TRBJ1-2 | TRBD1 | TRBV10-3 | CAISEYRDRAGYTF
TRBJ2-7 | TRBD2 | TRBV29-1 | CSVEASGGVYEQYF
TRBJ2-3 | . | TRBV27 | CASKLTPLVPTDTQYF
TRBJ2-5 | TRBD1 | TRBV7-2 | CASSHTQGAETQYF
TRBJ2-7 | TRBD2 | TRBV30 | CAWSAGLAREQYF
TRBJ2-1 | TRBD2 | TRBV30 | CAWNRGRATEQFF
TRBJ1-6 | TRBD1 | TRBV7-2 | CASSLFELVGGNNSPLHF
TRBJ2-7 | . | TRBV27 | CASSLEPRLGMGEQYF
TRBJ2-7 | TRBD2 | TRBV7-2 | CASSLVPSGRGLYEQYF
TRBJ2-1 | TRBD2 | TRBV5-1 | CASSGLAGGSYNEQFF
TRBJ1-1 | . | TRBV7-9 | CASSLIVGTEAFF
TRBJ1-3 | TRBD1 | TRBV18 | CASSPRTGVGSATIYF
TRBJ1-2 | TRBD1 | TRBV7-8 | CASSTATGVGYGYTF
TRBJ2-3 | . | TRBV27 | CATGGGTSTDTQYF
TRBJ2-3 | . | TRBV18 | CASSPPSTDTQYF
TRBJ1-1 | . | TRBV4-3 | CASSQDTAQNTEAFF
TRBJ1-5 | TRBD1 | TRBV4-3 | CASSQTGGPFDQPQHF
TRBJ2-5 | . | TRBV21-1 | CASSKRGQREGQFEETQYF
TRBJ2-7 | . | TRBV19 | CASMRSAGPGYEQYF
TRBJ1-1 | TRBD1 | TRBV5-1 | CASSFGQGEGAFF
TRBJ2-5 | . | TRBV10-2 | CASSEPSTDTQYF
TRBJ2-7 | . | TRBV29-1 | CSVGRAPSEQYF
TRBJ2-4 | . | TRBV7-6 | CASSRGTDTSTQYF